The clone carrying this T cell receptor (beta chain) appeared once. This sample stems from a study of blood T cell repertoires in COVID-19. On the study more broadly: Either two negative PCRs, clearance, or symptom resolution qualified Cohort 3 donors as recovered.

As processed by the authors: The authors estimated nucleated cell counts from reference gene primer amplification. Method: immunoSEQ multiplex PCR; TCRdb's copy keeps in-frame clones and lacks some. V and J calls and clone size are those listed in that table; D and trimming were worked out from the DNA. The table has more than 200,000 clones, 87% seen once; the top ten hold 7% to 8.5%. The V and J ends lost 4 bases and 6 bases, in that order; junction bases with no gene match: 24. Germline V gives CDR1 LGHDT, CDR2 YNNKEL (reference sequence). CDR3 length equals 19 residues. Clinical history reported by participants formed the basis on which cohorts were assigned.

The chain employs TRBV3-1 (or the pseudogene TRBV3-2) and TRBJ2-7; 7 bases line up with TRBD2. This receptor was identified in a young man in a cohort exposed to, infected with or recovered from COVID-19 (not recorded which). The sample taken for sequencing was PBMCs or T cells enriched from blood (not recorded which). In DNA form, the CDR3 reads TGTGCCAGCAGCCTGGTTCCCTCACAGAAGAGGCGGGAGCTCGCCGAGCAGTACTTC. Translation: CASSLVPSQKRRELAEQYF.